This TCR beta chain was sequenced during a study of T-cell memory formation after mild COVID-19. Germline V gives CDR1 SGHTA, CDR2 FQGTGA. This CDR3 comprises 16 residues. Trimming stripped 4 bases from V and 5 bases from J, with 21 bases between. Via MiXCR, TCRdb re-called the 5' RACE reads, giving one row per CDR3 protein. The data contain over 300,000 distinct CDR3 sequences, 20% to 25% of them singletons. This TCR was recovered from a man aged 18 to 35 who had mild COVID-19 (a few samples of this study predate the infection). Cell type and time point are not known. The chain is built from TRBV7-3 and TRBJ2-7; TRBD1 is a possible D gene (5 bases). Sequencing was done on a sample of PBMCs or a T cell subset sorted from them (not recorded which). This CDR3 reads CASSSSYSPSTDEQYF. CDR3 in DNA: TGTGCCAGCAGCTCCTCCTACTCCCCCTCGACAGACGAGCAGTACTTC.